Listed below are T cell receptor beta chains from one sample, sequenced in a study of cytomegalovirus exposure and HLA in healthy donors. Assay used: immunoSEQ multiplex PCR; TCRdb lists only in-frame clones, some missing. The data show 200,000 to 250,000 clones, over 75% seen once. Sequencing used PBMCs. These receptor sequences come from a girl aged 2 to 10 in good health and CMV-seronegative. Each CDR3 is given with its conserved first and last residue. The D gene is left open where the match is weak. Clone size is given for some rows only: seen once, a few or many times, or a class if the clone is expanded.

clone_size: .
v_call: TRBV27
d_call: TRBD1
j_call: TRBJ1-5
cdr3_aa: CASTVRDREGQPQHF
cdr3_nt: TGTGCCAGCACCGTGAGGGACAGGGAGGGTCAGCCCCAGCATTTT

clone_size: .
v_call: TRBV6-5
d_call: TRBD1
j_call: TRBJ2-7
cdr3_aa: CASRQGQVYEQYF
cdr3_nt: TGTGCCAGCAGACAAGGACAGGTCTACGAGCAGTACTTC

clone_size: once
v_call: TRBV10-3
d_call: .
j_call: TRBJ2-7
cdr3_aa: CAIRGATHEQYF
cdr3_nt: TGTGCCATCAGGGGGGCCACTCACGAGCAGTACTTC

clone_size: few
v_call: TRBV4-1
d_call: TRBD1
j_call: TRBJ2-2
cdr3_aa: CASSPLPTGQLTGELFF
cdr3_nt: TGCGCCAGCAGCCCCCTCCCAACGGGACAGCTCACCGGGGAGCTGTTTTTT

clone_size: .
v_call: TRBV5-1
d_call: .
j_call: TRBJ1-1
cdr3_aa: CASSLGEGSAFF
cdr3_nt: TGCGCCAGCAGCTTGGGGGAGGGGAGCGCTTTCTTT

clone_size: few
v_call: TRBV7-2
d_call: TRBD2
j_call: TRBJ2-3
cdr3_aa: CASSRALAGGTDTQYF
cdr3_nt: TGTGCCAGCAGCCGAGCCCTAGCGGGGGGCACAGATACGCAGTATTTT

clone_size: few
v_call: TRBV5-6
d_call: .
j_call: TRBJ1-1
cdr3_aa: CASSLSRGGPEAFF
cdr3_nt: TGTGCCAGCAGCTTGTCCAGGGGAGGGCCTGAAGCTTTCTTT

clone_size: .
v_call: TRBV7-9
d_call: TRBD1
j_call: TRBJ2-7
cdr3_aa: CASSLGQGQVHEQYF
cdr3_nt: TGTGCCAGCAGCTTAGGTCAGGGACAGGTGCACGAGCAGTACTTC

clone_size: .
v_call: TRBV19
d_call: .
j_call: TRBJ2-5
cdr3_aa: CASSINRQETQYF
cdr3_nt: TGTGCCAGTAGTATAAACAGACAAGAGACCCAGTACTTC

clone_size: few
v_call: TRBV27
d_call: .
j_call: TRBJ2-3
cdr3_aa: CASKKDWGDRADTQYF
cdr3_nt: TGTGCCAGCAAAAAAGATTGGGGGGATCGGGCAGATACGCAGTATTTT

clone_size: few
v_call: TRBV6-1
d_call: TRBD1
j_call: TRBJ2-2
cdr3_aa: CASSRQGMHTGELFF
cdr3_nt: TGTGCCAGCAGTCGACAGGGGATGCACACCGGGGAGCTGTTTTTT

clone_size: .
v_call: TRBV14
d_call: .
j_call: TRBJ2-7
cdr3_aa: CASSQAVYEQYF
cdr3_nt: TGTGCCAGCAGCCAAGCTGTCTACGAGCAGTACTTC

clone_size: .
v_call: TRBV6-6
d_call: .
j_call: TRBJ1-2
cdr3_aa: CASSYNRQNYGYTF
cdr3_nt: TGTGCCAGCAGTTACAACAGGCAAAACTATGGCTACACCTTC

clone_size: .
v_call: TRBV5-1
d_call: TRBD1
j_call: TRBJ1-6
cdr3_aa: CASNPGTGNSPLHF
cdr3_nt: TGCGCCAGCAACCCCGGGACAGGGAATTCACCCCTCCACTTT

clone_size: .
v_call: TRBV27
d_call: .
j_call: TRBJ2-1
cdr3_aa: CASSLGLKYDEQFF
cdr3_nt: TGTGCCAGCAGTTTAGGCCTGAAGTATGATGAGCAGTTCTTC

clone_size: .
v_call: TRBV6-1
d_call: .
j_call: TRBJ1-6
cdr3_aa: CASSEGGGNGRPLHF
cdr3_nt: TGTGCCAGCAGTGAAGGGGGGGGGAATGGTAGACCCCTCCACTTT

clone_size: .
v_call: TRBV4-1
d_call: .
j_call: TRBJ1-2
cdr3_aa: CASSQEVWREGGDGYTF
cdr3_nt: TGCGCCAGCAGCCAAGAAGTCTGGAGGGAAGGAGGTGATGGCTACACCTTC

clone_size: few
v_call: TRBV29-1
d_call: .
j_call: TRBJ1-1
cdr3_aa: CSVVRVSGLNTEAFF
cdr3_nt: TGCAGCGTTGTCCGTGTTTCAGGGCTGAACACTGAAGCTTTCTTT

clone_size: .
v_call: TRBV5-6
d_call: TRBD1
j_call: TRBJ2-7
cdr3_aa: CASSLVGQGYEQYF
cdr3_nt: TGTGCCAGCAGCTTGGTAGGACAGGGGTACGAGCAGTACTTC

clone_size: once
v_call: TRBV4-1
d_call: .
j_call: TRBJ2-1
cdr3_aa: CASSQGGIGYNEQFF
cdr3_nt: TGCGCCAGCAGCCAAGGAGGGATAGGGTACAATGAGCAGTTCTTC

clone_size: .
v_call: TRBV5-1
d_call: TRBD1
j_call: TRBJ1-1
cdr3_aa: CASSSRGTEAFF
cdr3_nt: TGCGCCAGCAGCTCCAGGGGGACTGAAGCTTTCTTT

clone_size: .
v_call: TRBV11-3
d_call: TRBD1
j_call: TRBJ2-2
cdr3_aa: CASSWTGTGDSQGGELFF
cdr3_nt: TGTGCCAGCAGCTGGACCGGGACAGGGGACAGCCAGGGCGGGGAGCTGTTTTTT

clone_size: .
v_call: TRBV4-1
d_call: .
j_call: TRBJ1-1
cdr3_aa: CASSQDKVRGGRAWTEAFF
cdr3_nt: TGCGCCAGCAGCCAAGATAAGGTAAGGGGAGGCAGGGCATGGACTGAAGCTTTCTTT

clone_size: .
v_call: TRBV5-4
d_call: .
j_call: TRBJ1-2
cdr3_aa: CASSLAGGGGYTF
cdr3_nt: TGTGCCAGCAGCTTGGCGGGGGGGGGTGGCTACACCTTC

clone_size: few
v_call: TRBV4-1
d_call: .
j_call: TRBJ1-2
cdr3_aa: CASSQDEAYGYTF
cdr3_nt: TGCGCCAGCAGCCAAGACGAGGCCTATGGCTACACCTTC

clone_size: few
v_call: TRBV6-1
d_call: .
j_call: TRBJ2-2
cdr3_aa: CASTRVGGELFF
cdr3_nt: TGTGCCAGCACCAGGGTAGGCGGGGAGCTGTTTTTT

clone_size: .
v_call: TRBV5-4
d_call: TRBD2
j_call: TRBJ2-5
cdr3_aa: CASSTGLAGAETQYF
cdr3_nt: TGTGCCAGCAGCACCGGACTAGCGGGGGCAGAGACCCAGTACTTC

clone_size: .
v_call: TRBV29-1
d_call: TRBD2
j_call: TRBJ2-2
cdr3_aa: CSVRLAGRTGELFF
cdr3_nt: TGCAGCGTGCGACTAGCGGGACGAACCGGGGAGCTGTTTTTT

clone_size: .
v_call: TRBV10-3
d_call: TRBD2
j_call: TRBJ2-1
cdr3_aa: CAISEPTSVEQFF
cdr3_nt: TGTGCCATCAGTGAGCCGACTAGCGTTGAGCAGTTCTTC

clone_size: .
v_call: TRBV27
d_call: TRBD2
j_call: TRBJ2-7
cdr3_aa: CASSLGGAGLATYEQYF
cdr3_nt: TGTGCCAGCAGTTTAGGGGGGGCGGGACTAGCGACCTACGAGCAGTACTTC

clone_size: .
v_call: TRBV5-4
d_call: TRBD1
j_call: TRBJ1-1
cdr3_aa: CASSFRGLGTEAFF
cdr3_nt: TGTGCCAGCAGCTTCAGGGGGCTGGGAACTGAAGCTTTCTTT

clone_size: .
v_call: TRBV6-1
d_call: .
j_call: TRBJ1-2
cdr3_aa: CASSAPRGPYGYTF
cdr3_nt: TGTGCCAGCAGTGCCCCCAGGGGACCCTATGGCTACACCTTC

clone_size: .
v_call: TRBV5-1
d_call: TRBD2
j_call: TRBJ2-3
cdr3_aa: CASSLWASGTSTDTQYF
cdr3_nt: TGCGCCAGCAGCTTGTGGGCTAGCGGGACTAGCACAGATACGCAGTATTTT

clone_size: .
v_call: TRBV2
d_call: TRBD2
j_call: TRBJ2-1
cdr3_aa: CASSGRPPAGVFDEQFF
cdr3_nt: TGTGCCAGCAGTGGGCGCCCTCCGGCGGGAGTGTTTGATGAGCAGTTCTTC

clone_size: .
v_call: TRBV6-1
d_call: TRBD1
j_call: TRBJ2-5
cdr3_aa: CASSQTGGHETQYF
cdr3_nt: TGTGCCAGCAGCCAGACAGGGGGTCATGAGACCCAGTACTTC